The 5 T cell receptor beta chains listed next were all sequenced from one sample in a study of T cell repertoires in cytomegalovirus infection. TCRdb used MiXCR to reprocess the reads, holding one entry per CDR3 protein. The table shows just under 550,000 distinct CDR3 sequences, with 26% occurring only once. The sequenced sample was PBMCs. These receptor sequences come from a human donor in good health (CMV status not recorded). Some clones in this sample may be carry-over from other donors' samples.

This clonotype has ten or more counts. This chain links TRBV7-8 with TRBJ2-7; tentative D call: TRBD2 (5 bases). Germline V gene data show CDR1 as SGHVS and CDR2 as FQNEAQ. The CDR3 is 14 amino acids. Trimming left V 6 bases short and J 3 bases short, with 15 bases between. The CDR3 is CASSRSEVSYEQYF. Written as DNA, the CDR3 is TGTGCCAGCAGTCGCTCGGAGGTCAGCTACGAGCAGTACTTC.

This sequence joins TRBV24-1 and TRBJ2-1; tentative D call: TRBD2 (5 bases). The CDR3 totals 14 residues. In germline, CDR1 is KGHDR, CDR2 SFDVKD. V lost 6 bases to trimming and J lost 0 bases, with 8 bases between them. CDR3 in amino acids: CATSPGSSYNEQFF. The CDR3, as DNA: TGTGCCACCAGTCCGGGAAGCTCCTACAATGAGCAGTTCTTC.

This clonotype was found many times. The rearrangement uses TRBV7-2 and TRBJ1-1, with a weak D call TRBD1 (5 bases). Germline CDR1 reads SGHTA; CDR2 reads FQGNSA. V was cut by 0 bases and J by 8 bases, with 10 bases left in between. CDR3 size: 13 residues. The DNA of the CDR3 is TGTGCCAGCAGCTTAGCTGGGGGGTTCGAAGCTTTCTTT. The encoded protein is CASSLAGGFEAFF.

V gene TRBV30 combines with J gene TRBJ2-1; 10 nucleotides align to TRBD2. CDR1 is GTSNPN and CDR2 is SVGIG in the germline V gene (reference sequence). CDR3 length: 15 amino acids. With 5 bases clipped from V and 6 bases from J, the junction kept 10 bases outside the gene matches. As DNA, the CDR3 is TGTGCCTGGGGAGCTAGCGGGAGTAGAGGCAATGAGCAGTTCTTC. It encodes CAWGASGSRGNEQFF.

J is TRBJ2-1 and V is TRBV19, with D maybe TRBD2 (6 bases). This CDR3 spans 12 amino acids. Trimming left V 8 bases short and J 2 bases short, with 7 bases between. Germline values: CDR1 LNHDA, CDR2 SQIVND (reference sequence). This CDR3 is CASAGTYNEQFF. CDR3 sequence (DNA): TGTGCCAGTGCGGGGACCTACAATGAGCAGTTCTTC. The whole variable domain, remainder taken from reference TRBV19 and TRBJ2-1, is DGGITQSPKYLFRKEGQNVTLSCEQNLNHDAMYWYRQDPGQGLRLIYYSQIVNDFQKGDIAEGYSVSREKKESFPLTVTSAQKNPTAFYLCASAGTYNEQFFGPGTRLTVL.